This T cell receptor (beta chain) appears in the sequencing data of a study of blood T cell repertoires in COVID-19. Trimming removed 0 bases at V and 2 bases at J, with 9 bases between. The CDR3 loop spans 15 amino acids. The germline gives CDR1 MNHEY, CDR2 SVGEGT. TCRdb's table, derived via immunoSEQ multiplex PCR, lists solely in-frame clones and lacks some. This sample has under 300,000 clones, with roughly nine tenths found just once. Cohort 3 donors were reported recovered after two negative PCRs, clearance, or symptom resolution. This chain uses TRBV6-2 or TRBV6-3 with TRBJ2-3, with D unresolved. Material for sequencing was PBMCs or T cells enriched from blood (not recorded which). This sequence was found in a woman in her 40s who had recovered from COVID-19. CDR3 region: CASSYSYQDTDTQYF. The CDR3 bases are TGTGCCAGCAGTTACTCGTATCAGGACACAGATACGCAGTATTTT.